Sequencing of this TCR beta chain was carried out in a study of T cell responses to AZD1222 COVID-19 vaccine. On the study more broadly: Second-dose groups at about 4 or about 12 weeks were pooled.

General study findings and limits: Donors in the cohort were predominantly white British and more often female, and clonal diversity was possibly underestimated.

This table comes from immunoSEQ multiplex PCR, and its TCRdb copy is limited to in-frame clones, with some not included. The profile shows 75,000 to 95,000 clones, about 85% of them singletons. The V and J ends lost 1 base and 1 base respectively, with 5 bases between them. This CDR3 is built from 14 residues. Germline CDR1 reads MNHNS; CDR2 reads SASEGT. About this clone itself: The antigen is undetermined.

The clonotype originates from an adult in good health. The J gene is TRBJ1-5, the V gene TRBV6-1; D unresolved. Sample: peripheral blood, taken on day 0 of AZD1222 vaccination. The CDR3: CASSEGRSNQPQHF. The CDR3, as DNA: TGTGCCAGCAGTGAAGGACGGAGCAATCAGCCCCAGCATTTT.